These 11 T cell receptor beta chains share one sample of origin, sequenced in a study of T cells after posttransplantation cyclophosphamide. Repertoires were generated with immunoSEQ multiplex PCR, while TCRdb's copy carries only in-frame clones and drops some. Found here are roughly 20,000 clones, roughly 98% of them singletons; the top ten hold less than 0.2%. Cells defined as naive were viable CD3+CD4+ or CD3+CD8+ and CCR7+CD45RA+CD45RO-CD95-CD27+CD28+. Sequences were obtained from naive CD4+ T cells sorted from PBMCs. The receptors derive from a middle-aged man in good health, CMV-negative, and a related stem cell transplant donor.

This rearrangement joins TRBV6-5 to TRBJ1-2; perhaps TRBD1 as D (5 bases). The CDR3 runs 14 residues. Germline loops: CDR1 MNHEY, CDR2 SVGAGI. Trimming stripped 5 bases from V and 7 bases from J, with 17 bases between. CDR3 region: CASSEGIGGSGYTF. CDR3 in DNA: TGTGCCAGCAGTGAAGGAATCGGGGGGTCTGGCTACACCTTC.

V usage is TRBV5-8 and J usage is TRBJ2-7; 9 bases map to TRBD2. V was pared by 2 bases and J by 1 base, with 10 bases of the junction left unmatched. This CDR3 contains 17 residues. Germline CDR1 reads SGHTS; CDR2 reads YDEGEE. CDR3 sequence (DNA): TGTGCCAGCAGCTTCCCCTTTAGCGGGAGAGGTTCCTACGAGCAGTACTTC. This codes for CASSFPFSGRGSYEQYF.

CDR3 region: CARGTGIGTDTQYF. The CDR3 nucleotides read TGTGCCAGGGGGACAGGGATTGGGACAGATACGCAGTATTTT. The V gene is TRBV7-9, the J gene TRBJ2-3; 9 bases fit TRBD1. CDR1 and CDR2 from the germline V gene are SEHNR and FQNEAQ (reference sequence). The V and J ends lost 9 bases and 3 bases, in that order; junction bases with no gene match: 7. This CDR3 region has 14 residues. Together with reference TRBV7-9 and TRBJ2-3, the CDR3 gives the full variable domain: DTGVSQNPRHKITKRGQNVTFRCDPISEHNRLYWYRQTLGQGPEFLTYFQNEAQLEKSRLLSDRFSAERPKGSFSTLEIQRTEQGDSAMYLCARGTGIGTDTQYFGPGTRLTVL.

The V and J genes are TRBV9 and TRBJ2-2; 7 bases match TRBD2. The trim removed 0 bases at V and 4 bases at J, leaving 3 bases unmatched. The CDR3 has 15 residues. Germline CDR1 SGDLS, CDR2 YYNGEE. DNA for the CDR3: TGTGCCAGCAGCGTAGGCGGGAGCCCCACCGGGGAGCTGTTTTTT. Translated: CASSVGGSPTGELFF.

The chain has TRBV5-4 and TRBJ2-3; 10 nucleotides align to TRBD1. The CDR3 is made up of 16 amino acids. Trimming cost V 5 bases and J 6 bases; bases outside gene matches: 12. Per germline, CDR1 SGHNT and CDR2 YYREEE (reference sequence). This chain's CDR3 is CASSSGTGDPLDTQYF. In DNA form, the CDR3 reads TGTGCCAGCAGTTCCGGGACAGGGGATCCCCTGGATACGCAGTATTTT.

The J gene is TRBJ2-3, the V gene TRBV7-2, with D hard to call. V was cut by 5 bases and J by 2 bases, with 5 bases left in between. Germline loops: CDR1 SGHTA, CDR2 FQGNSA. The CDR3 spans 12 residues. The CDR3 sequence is CASSPFTDTQYF. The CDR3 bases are TGTGCCAGCAGCCCCTTCACAGATACGCAGTATTTT.

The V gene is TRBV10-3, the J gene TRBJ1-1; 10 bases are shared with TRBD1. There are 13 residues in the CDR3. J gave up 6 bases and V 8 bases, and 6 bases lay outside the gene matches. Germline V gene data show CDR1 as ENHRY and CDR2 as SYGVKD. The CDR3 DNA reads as TGTGCCATCCACCGGGACAGGGGTTCTGAAGCTTTCTTT. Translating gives CAIHRDRGSEAFF.

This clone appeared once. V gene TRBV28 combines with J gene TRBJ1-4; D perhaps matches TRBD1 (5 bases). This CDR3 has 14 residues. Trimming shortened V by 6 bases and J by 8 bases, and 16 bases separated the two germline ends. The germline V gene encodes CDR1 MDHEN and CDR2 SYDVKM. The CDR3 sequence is CASSLWGRGEKLFF. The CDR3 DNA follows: TGTGCCAGCAGCCTGTGGGGGAGGGGAGAAAAACTGTTTTTT. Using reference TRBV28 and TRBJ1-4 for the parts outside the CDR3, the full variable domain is DVKVTQSSRYLVKRTGEKVFLECVQDMDHENMFWYRQDPGLGLRLIYFSYDVKMKEKGDIPEGYSVSREKKERFSLILESASTNQTSMYLCASSLWGRGEKLFFGSGTQLSVL.

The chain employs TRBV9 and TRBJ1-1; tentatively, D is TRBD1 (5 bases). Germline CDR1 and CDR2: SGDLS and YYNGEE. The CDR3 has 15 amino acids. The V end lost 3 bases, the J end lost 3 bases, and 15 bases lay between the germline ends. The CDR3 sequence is CASSGPAGRDTEAFF. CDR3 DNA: TGTGCCAGCAGCGGCCCTGCGGGGCGTGACACTGAAGCTTTCTTT.

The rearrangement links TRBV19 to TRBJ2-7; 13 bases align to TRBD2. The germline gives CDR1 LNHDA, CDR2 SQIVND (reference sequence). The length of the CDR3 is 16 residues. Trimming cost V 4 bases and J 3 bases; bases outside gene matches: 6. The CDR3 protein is CASSKSGTSGVYEQYF. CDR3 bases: TGTGCCAGTAGTAAATCCGGGACTAGCGGGGTCTACGAGCAGTACTTC.

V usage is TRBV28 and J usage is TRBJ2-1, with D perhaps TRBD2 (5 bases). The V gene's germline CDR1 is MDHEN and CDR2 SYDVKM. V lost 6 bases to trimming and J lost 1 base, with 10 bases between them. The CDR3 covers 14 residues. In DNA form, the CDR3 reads TGTGCCAGCAGCTCCCCGGGGTCCTACAATGAGCAGTTCTTC. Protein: CASSSPGSYNEQFF.